This TCR beta chain was observed in a study of shared clonotypes between healthy human individuals (dated by TCRdb to 2018 to 2021). General notes on the study: The cohort comprised a couple of women and a few men aged 18 to 49 years. For each donor, three plates each were used for CD4 naive and CD4 memory, two plates were used for CD8 naive, and one plate was used for CD8 memory. The study deeply sequenced blood TCR repertoires of five healthy adults to estimate repertoire size and the extent of clonotype sharing between individuals. Different laboratories and diverse techniques were used to prepare libraries and sequence TCR repertoires, to increase sequencing depth and limit assay-specific biases. Per donor, leukapheresis produced somewhere between about 0.94 and 9.5 billion PBMCs. What the work shows at the level of the full study, not this receptor alone: Even with the large sequencing depth, rarefaction of the sorted-subset datasets indicated that sequencing was incomplete. Pairwise subsampling led to the expectation that sequencing depth would affect the degree of clonotype sharing among donors. When a handful of donors were compared, the shared fraction of clonotypes was about 5% for naive CD4, around 4% for naive CD8, about 2.4% for memory CD4, and around 0.37% for memory CD8. Naive subsets generally had larger estimated clonotype richness than memory subsets. Sampling was limited to blood, and TCR repertoires in tissue likely differ from TCR repertoires in blood. The small number of donors limited the genetic and exposure-history diversity represented. Higher generation probabilities were observed for clonotypes shared by all four sorted-subset donors than for non-shared clonotypes.

Spanning cysteine to phenylalanine, the CDR3 consists of 17 amino acids. The kept DNA is CDR3 alone, 51 bases in frame from the first base. Sequences SGHNT (CDR1) and YYREEE (CDR2) are obtained from the germline V gene (reference sequence). V gives up 4 bases and J gives up 3 bases, and the segment between their germline ends measures 19 bases. As regards this clone: Its recognized antigen is unknown. Qualities for individual bases were not recorded, and no much larger clone is one base off.

The donors were healthy, HIV-negative adults who had no recently reported acute infections or vaccinations. All donors were Caucasian adults living in Nashville, Tennessee, USA. CD4+ T cells were enriched through magnetic negative selection, after which naive cells were positively selected on CD45RA and the remaining negative fraction served as the memory subset. Blood was obtained by leukapheresis, after which PBMCs were separated by Ficoll-Histopaque density gradient centrifugation and cryopreserved in liquid nitrogen vapor phase. Purity and quantity of every magnetically sorted T cell population were checked by analytical flow cytometry. From each sorted fraction, genomic DNA was isolated and quantified by UV absorbance on a Nanodrop 2000c. Using the deep immunoSEQ assay, multiplex PCR amplified TCR CDR3 regions from genomic DNA. For each cell subset, the extracted genomic DNA was distributed evenly across all wells of several immunoSEQ 96-well plates, and each plate served as one replicate. For sorted subsets, roughly 200 ng genomic DNA, equal to 30,000 or so T cell genomes, was loaded into each replicate PCR. The purified libraries were quantified using a Qubit 3.0 fluorometer, sized with a Bioanalyzer 2100, and then quantified again using the KAPA Library Quantification kit. Each immunoSEQ 96-well plate was sequenced on its own single-read 150-cycle Illumina NextSeq 550 flow cell. The study's own analysis went as follows. Because the immunoSEQ output held only junctional sequences and lacked quality scores, the filtering could not match the filtering applied to full-length reads. Sequences were annotated with PyIR, a Python wrapper for IgBLAST v1.9, using IMGT germline references to assign V/J genes and CDR3. Any read was removed if the V/J assignment was weak (E-value above 1e-6), the CDR3 was missing, or the read contained stop codons, out-of-frame junctions, or ambiguous translated residues. V3J clonotypes were defined as sequences sharing an identical inferred V gene, J gene, and CDR3 amino acid sequence. To compute the percentage overlap between repertoires, the number of shared unique clonotypes was divided by the size of the smaller repertoire. Three approaches were used to assess repertoire richness: RTK rarefaction, the Chao1 estimator, and Recon v2.1 estimates of unobserved clonotypes. Generation probabilities for all TCRbeta clonotypes obtained by the gDNA method from several donors were computed using OLGA. TCRdb took this table from immuneACCESS and kept in-frame rearrangements with V and J called. Such tables lack part of the clones; where checked against another copy, unresolved V genes explain under half of the gap, and the rest is unexplained. V and J calls and clone size come straight from that table; D and trimming were deduced from the DNA. Within this sample are some 1,600,000 clones, with approximately 98% of them counted one time only. Approximately 0.44% of the sample rests with the top ten.

The TCR sequence derives from a young man in good health. The chain is assembled from TRBV5-4 and TRBJ2-2; TRBD2 might be the D gene, on 6 matching bases. The sequenced sample was naive CD4+ T cells sorted from blood. According to the study, the label for this sample's cell subset or site signals: CD45RA+ positively selected. The CDR3 region has the sequence CASSRQTFRDYTGELFF. The DNA sequence is given as TGTGCCAGCAGCCGGCAGACTTTTCGGGACTACACCGGGGAGCTGTTTTTT.